This T cell receptor beta chain was sequenced for a study of T cells after yellow fever vaccination. Across the study: When fractions had low cell numbers, they were prepared with SMART-Seq v4 Ultra Low Input.

TCRdb re-called the 5' RACE reads with MiXCR, one entry per CDR3 protein. Among some 400,000 distinct CDR3 sequences listed, around 20% were seen once. Trimming shortened V by 0 bases and J by 7 bases, and 16 bases separated the two germline ends. Germline values: CDR1 SGHRS, CDR2 YFSETQ. The CDR3 totals 15 residues. This clonotype was detected only a few times. Its antigen is undetermined. Study-wide findings and caveats: Weaker, the secondary response had a peak occurring faster, on day 5 versus 15. Reappearance after the booster was seen for most primary-vaccination clones, at approximately 97% CD4 and more than 80% CD8.

This specimen was PBMCs, taken before the yellow fever booster vaccination. The chain is built from TRBV5-1 and TRBJ1-2; D is possibly TRBD1 (6 bases). This sequence originates from a man between 18 and 35 years old who received the YFV17D yellow fever vaccine. The CDR3, as DNA: TGCGCCAGCAGCTTGGAGGGGGGCGATCGGTCTGGCTACACCTTC. Its protein product is CASSLEGGDRSGYTF. Full variable domain (missing parts from reference TRBV5-1 and TRBJ1-2): KAGVTQTPRYLIKTRGQQVTLSCSPISGHRSVSWYQQTPGQGLQFLFEYFSETQRNKGNFPGRFSGRQFSNSRSEMNVSTLELGDSALYLCASSLEGGDRSGYTFGSGTRLTVV.